A selection of T cell receptor beta chains follows, all from one sample in a study of T cell changes during pregnancy in multiple sclerosis. Repertoires were generated with immunoSEQ multiplex PCR, while TCRdb's copy carries only in-frame clones and drops some. Of about 67,000 clones detected, 75% to 95% appear once; the ten largest clones hold 1.5%. Sequences were derived from peripheral blood, sampled in the third trimester of pregnancy. The receptors were sampled from a female donor with multiple sclerosis, enrolled in a pregnancy study. The conserved cysteine and the conserved F or W are not part of the CDR3 here. The D gene is left open where the match is weak.

j_gene: TRBJ2-1; d_gene: NA; v_gene: TRBV5-4; CDR3aa: ATSADSNEQF
j_gene: TRBJ2-7; d_gene: TRBD1; v_gene: TRBV7-7; CDR3aa: ASSPRTGTLY
j_gene: TRBJ2-5; d_gene: NA; v_gene: TRBV5-1; CDR3aa: ASSLGREQPTQY
j_gene: TRBJ1-1; d_gene: NA; v_gene: TRBV19; CDR3aa: ASSPEPSPLNTEAF
j_gene: TRBJ1-1; d_gene: NA; v_gene: TRBV5-8; CDR3aa: ASRLRGSTEAF
j_gene: TRBJ2-5; d_gene: TRBD2; v_gene: TRBV4-1; CDR3aa: ASSSPAAGGLAGGHQETQY
j_gene: TRBJ1-2; d_gene: NA; v_gene: TRBV4-1; CDR3aa: ASSQEGREGYGYT
j_gene: TRBJ1-5; d_gene: NA; v_gene: TRBV18; CDR3aa: ASSPFHRDGSQPQH
j_gene: TRBJ2-1; d_gene: TRBD1; v_gene: TRBV29-1; CDR3aa: SGDRAHRNEQF
j_gene: TRBJ1-1; d_gene: NA; v_gene: TRBV2; CDR3aa: AASGQGTEAF
j_gene: TRBJ1-6; d_gene: NA; v_gene: TRBV30; CDR3aa: AWSVRGGTLNSPLH
j_gene: TRBJ2-2; d_gene: TRBD2; v_gene: TRBV2; CDR3aa: ATTGQAGAGELF
j_gene: TRBJ2-7; d_gene: NA; v_gene: TRBV2; CDR3aa: ASSDYRVSEQY
j_gene: TRBJ2-1; d_gene: NA; v_gene: TRBV6-4; CDR3aa: ASSDSTGGNEQF
j_gene: TRBJ1-2; d_gene: TRBD1; v_gene: TRBV18; CDR3aa: ASSPPGQTNYGYT
j_gene: TRBJ2-1; d_gene: TRBD2; v_gene: TRBV14; CDR3aa: ASSQDSPTSGSNNEQF
j_gene: TRBJ2-7; d_gene: NA; v_gene: TRBV20-1; CDR3aa: SARTYEEQY
j_gene: TRBJ2-7; d_gene: NA; v_gene: TRBV5-6; CDR3aa: ASSLVVREGPYEQY
j_gene: TRBJ1-1; d_gene: NA; v_gene: TRBV7-9; CDR3aa: ASSPLPQRAF
j_gene: TRBJ1-6; d_gene: NA; v_gene: TRBV4-2; CDR3aa: ASSREDTNSPLH
j_gene: TRBJ2-7; d_gene: TRBD2; v_gene: TRBV7-8; CDR3aa: ASSIGGYEQY
j_gene: TRBJ2-1; d_gene: NA; v_gene: TRBV5-1; CDR3aa: ASSLGRGNEQF
j_gene: TRBJ1-4; d_gene: NA; v_gene: TRBV2; CDR3aa: ASNEGHTNEKLF
j_gene: TRBJ2-1; d_gene: TRBD2; v_gene: TRBV7-2; CDR3aa: ASSLGVREGWDEQF
j_gene: TRBJ2-5; d_gene: NA; v_gene: TRBV4-2; CDR3aa: ASSQDRETQY
j_gene: TRBJ1-1; d_gene: NA; v_gene: TRBV7-9; CDR3aa: ASSLTLQGYEAF
j_gene: TRBJ2-7; d_gene: TRBD1; v_gene: TRBV29-1; CDR3aa: SVHLGTGAYEQY
j_gene: TRBJ2-2; d_gene: NA; v_gene: TRBV27; CDR3aa: ASSSTLDATGELF
j_gene: TRBJ2-1; d_gene: TRBD2; v_gene: TRBV6-5; CDR3aa: ASSSLAGGYEQF
j_gene: TRBJ2-1; d_gene: NA; v_gene: TRBV6-5; CDR3aa: ASSYIGLEQF
j_gene: TRBJ1-4; d_gene: NA; v_gene: TRBV7-9; CDR3aa: ASSTDRRFNEKLF
j_gene: TRBJ2-7; d_gene: TRBD2; v_gene: TRBV19; CDR3aa: ASNPVAGAADEQY
j_gene: TRBJ2-1; d_gene: TRBD2; v_gene: TRBV27; CDR3aa: ASSPLAGAGNEQF
j_gene: TRBJ2-3; d_gene: NA; v_gene: TRBV5-4; CDR3aa: ASSLVLARDTDTQY
j_gene: TRBJ1-1; d_gene: NA; v_gene: TRBV21-1; CDR3aa: ASAIGTGVTQRTEAF
j_gene: TRBJ1-2; d_gene: NA; v_gene: TRBV7-9; CDR3aa: ASSLAAGGDTAYGYT
j_gene: TRBJ2-7; d_gene: TRBD1; v_gene: TRBV6-5; CDR3aa: ASSYIGQGLHEQY
j_gene: TRBJ2-2; d_gene: NA; v_gene: TRBV4-3; CDR3aa: ASSQDPTGGLTGELF
j_gene: TRBJ2-7; d_gene: TRBD2; v_gene: TRBV10-3; CDR3aa: AISSPLAGGSYEQY